This TCR beta chain was captured by sequencing in a study of blood T cell repertoires in COVID-19. Study information: COVID-19 samples collected from the United States, Italy and Spain covered acute and convalescent phases. PBMCs, B-cell-depleted T cells, or T cells provided the cDNA or gDNA that made up the material.

Per the original methods: For nucleated cells, counts were estimated from reference gene primer amplification. Assay: immunoSEQ multiplex PCR; the TCRdb copy retains only in-frame clones and omits some. That table gives V, J and clone size, and the DNA gave D and trimming. This table has about 120,000 clones, about nine tenths appearing once. CDR3 length: 15 residues. Germline values: CDR1 SGHTA, CDR2 FQGTGA. V was shortened by 1 base and J by 7 bases, with 17 bases between the two germline ends. Input material: peripheral blood. The clonotype originates from a human donor with active COVID-19. The donor label of this sample is uncertain. The chain carries TRBV7-3 and TRBJ2-7; D possibly corresponds to TRBD2 (6 bases). The DNA of the CDR3 is TGTGCCAGCAGCTTAAACCTTGGGAGTCGGGGGGAGCAGTACTTC. Amino acids: CASSLNLGSRGEQYF.